The rows below give T cell receptor beta chains drawn from one sample of a study of cytomegalovirus exposure and HLA in healthy donors. Clones were sequenced by immunoSEQ multiplex PCR, and TCRdb holds only the in-frame ones, with some missing. The listing records 180,000 or so clones. The sample consisted of PBMCs. The receptor source for this set is a boy aged 10-17 years in good health and CMV-seronegative. The CDR3 runs from the conserved cysteine through the conserved F or W. The order of the fields is V gene, clone size, J gene, D gene, CDR3 protein, CDR3 DNA. The D gene is left open where the match is weak. Expanded clones are given a class, and other clones once, few, many or no size at all.

>TRBV9|NA|TRBJ2-3|TRBD1
CASSYRGRTDTQYF
TGTGCCAGCAGCTACAGGGGACGCACAGATACGCAGTATTTT
>TRBV19|NA|TRBJ2-3|NA
CASVDPRGPSDTQYF
TGTGCCAGCGTCGACCCACGTGGGCCTTCAGATACGCAGTATTTT
>TRBV29-1|NA|TRBJ1-2|NA
CSVELDSIHGYTF
TGCAGCGTTGAACTGGACAGTATCCATGGCTACACCTTC
>TRBV5-6|NA|TRBJ2-5|NA
CASSLVANQETQYF
TGTGCCAGCAGCTTGGTGGCCAATCAAGAGACCCAGTACTTC
>TRBV27|NA|TRBJ1-2|NA
CASSFTRAAGYGYTF
TGTGCCAGCAGTTTTACGAGGGCTGCGGGCTATGGCTACACCTTC
>TRBV29-1|NA|TRBJ1-1|TRBD1
CSVYRGYTEAFF
TGCAGCGTTTACAGGGGTTACACTGAAGCTTTCTTT
>TRBV5-1|NA|TRBJ2-7|TRBD1
CASNRGPSSYEQYF
TGCGCCAGCAACAGGGGTCCCAGCTCCTACGAGCAGTACTTC
>TRBV18|NA|TRBJ1-4|TRBD1
CASSRDRDEKLFF
TGTGCCAGCTCAAGGGACAGAGATGAAAAACTGTTTTTT
>TRBV5-4|NA|TRBJ1-6|NA
CASSPWGDNSPLHF
TGTGCCAGCAGCCCGTGGGGGGATAATTCACCCCTCCACTTT
>TRBV7-9|NA|TRBJ1-1|NA
CASSLKVADSEAFF
TGTGCCAGCAGCTTAAAGGTGGCAGACTCTGAAGCTTTCTTT
>TRBV13|NA|TRBJ1-3|TRBD1
CASSFTGDRSGNTIYF
TGTGCCAGCAGCTTTACAGGGGATCGCTCTGGAAACACCATATATTTT
>TRBV2|NA|TRBJ2-5|TRBD2
CASSEVTSGGETQYF
TGTGCCAGCAGTGAAGTAACTAGCGGGGGAGAGACCCAGTACTTC
>TRBV2|NA|TRBJ1-5|TRBD1
CASRGTGVNQPQHF
TGTGCCAGCAGGGGCACAGGGGTCAATCAGCCCCAGCATTTT
>TRBV5-1|NA|TRBJ1-1|NA
CASSSTGNTEAFF
TGCGCCAGCAGCTCGACAGGGAACACTGAAGCTTTCTTT
>TRBV7-6|NA|TRBJ1-2|TRBD1
CASSLETGPYYGYTF
TGTGCCAGCAGCTTGGAGACAGGGCCCTACTATGGCTACACCTTC
>TRBV6-6|NA|TRBJ2-3|TRBD2
CASRGTSGGPTQYF
TGTGCCAGCAGAGGGACTAGCGGGGGACCTACGCAGTATTTT
>TRBV2|NA|TRBJ2-7|TRBD1
CASSAGQGSYEQYF
TGTGCCAGCAGTGCAGGACAGGGCTCCTACGAGCAGTACTTC
>TRBV9|NA|TRBJ1-1|NA
CASSVSSGFTEAFF
TGTGCCAGCAGCGTGAGTTCAGGGTTCACTGAAGCTTTCTTT
>TRBV30|NA|TRBJ1-6|TRBD1
CAWSTTGLASPLHF
TGTGCCTGGAGTACGACAGGGTTGGCTTCACCCCTCCACTTT
>TRBV19|medium-sized|TRBJ1-2|NA
CASTHFVGGGSNYGYTF
TGTGCCAGCACCCACTTCGTGGGGGGAGGATCCAACTATGGCTACACCTTC
>TRBV11-2|NA|TRBJ2-7|NA
CASSLDIRTGTMEQYF
TGTGCCAGCAGCTTAGATATTAGGACAGGGACTATGGAGCAGTACTTC
>TRBV11-2|NA|TRBJ2-7|NA
CASSLISVYGGGQYF
TGTGCCAGCAGCTTAATTTCAGTCTATGGGGGCGGGCAGTACTTC
>TRBV14|NA|TRBJ2-5|NA
CASSHFTGWGETQYF
TGTGCCAGCAGCCACTTCACAGGGTGGGGAGAGACCCAGTACTTC
>TRBV5-1|NA|TRBJ2-7|TRBD1
CASSLAQGAPGEQYF
TGCGCCAGCAGCTTAGCACAGGGGGCACCGGGCGAGCAGTACTTC
>TRBV28|NA|TRBJ2-7|TRBD1
CASSLGGTGIYEQYF
TGTGCCAGCAGTTTAGGAGGGACAGGGATTTACGAGCAGTACTTC
>TRBV7-9|NA|TRBJ1-1|NA
CAGSHPNTEAFF
TGTGCCGGCAGTCATCCGAACACTGAAGCTTTCTTT
>TRBV4-1|NA|TRBJ2-1|NA
CASSQDGGTYNEQFF
TGCGCCAGCAGCCAAGACGGGGGGACATACAATGAGCAGTTCTTC
>TRBV28|NA|TRBJ1-3|NA
CASRGERGGGSGNTIYF
TGTGCCAGCAGGGGGGAGAGGGGAGGAGGATCTGGAAACACCATATATTTT
>TRBV12-2|NA|TRBJ1-1|NA
CASRLEGGTDRVEWNTEAFF
TGTGCAAGTCGCTTAGAGGGGGGGACGGACAGGGTCGAATGGAACACTGAAGCTTTCTTT